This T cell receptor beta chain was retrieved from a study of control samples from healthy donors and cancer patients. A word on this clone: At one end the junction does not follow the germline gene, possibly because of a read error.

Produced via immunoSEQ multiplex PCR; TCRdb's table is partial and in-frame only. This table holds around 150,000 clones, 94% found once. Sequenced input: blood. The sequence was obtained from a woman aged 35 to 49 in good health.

DNA for the CDR3: TGCGTCAGCAGCTTGGCCGGGCAGGGAGCTGGCTACACCTTC. Amino acids: CVSSLAGQGAGYTF. The chain is built from TRBV5-1 and TRBJ1-2, with D possibly matching TRBD1 (5 bases). CDR1 is SGHRS and CDR2 is YFSETQ in the germline V gene. The CDR3 covers 14 residues. Using reference TRBV5-1 and TRBJ1-2 for the parts outside the CDR3, the full variable domain is KAGVTQTPRYLIKTRGQQVTLSCSPISGHRSVSWYQQTPGQGLQFLFEYFSETQRNKGNFPGRFSGRQFSNSRSEMNVSTLELGDSALYLCVSSLAGQGAGYTFGSGTRLTVV.